Sequencing of this TCR beta chain was carried out in a study of CD8+CD57+ T cells in acquired aplastic anemia. Overall study: The mean DNA yield obtained from sorted CD4+ and CD8+ cells came to about 3 ug. Study-level findings and limits: It was found that roughly 29 CD8+ CDR3 sequences were shared between patients and controls.

The CDR3 extends over 15 amino acids. Germline V lookup: CDR1 MGHRA, CDR2 YSYEKL. Trimming stripped 0 bases from V and 9 bases from J, with 12 bases between. TCR beta VDJ and CDR3 profiles were obtained from a genomic DNA template. Via MiXCR, TCRdb re-called the reads, giving one row per CDR3 protein. The data contain 150,000 to 200,000 distinct CDR3 sequences, more than 40% of them singletons. In regard to this clonotype: The antigen is not known.

For sequencing, patients were chosen who had shown expansion of CD8+CD57+ cells by flow cytometry. Patients were untreated when blood was sampled. This chain joins TRBV4-1 and TRBJ1-6; no definite D call. The material sequenced was sorted CD4+, CD8+, or CD8+CD57+ T cells (not recorded which) from PBMCs. This clonotype was sampled from a human donor with aplastic anemia. In nucleotides, the CDR3 is TGCGCCAGCAGCCAAGATGTAGCCAAATTTTCACCCCTCCACTTT. Its protein is CASSQDVAKFSPLHF.